A single sample is the source of the 21 T cell receptor beta chains below, sequenced in a study of shared T cell receptors in the human thymus. Data came from immunoSEQ multiplex PCR; TCRdb stores just in-frame clones and leaves some out. The repertoire holds about 380,000 clones, more than 85% seen once, with around 0.018% in the top ten. Sequencing was carried out using thymocytes. These receptors were taken from a human donor.

The rearrangement joins TRBV15 to TRBJ2-5; TRBD2 matches at 13 bases. The V and J ends lost 3 bases and 0 bases, in that order; junction bases with no gene match: 7. This CDR3 is 18 amino acids long. Germline CDR1 LNHNV, CDR2 YYDKDF (reference sequence). The CDR3 protein is CATSSGTSGKTYQETQYF. Written as DNA, the CDR3 is TGTGCCACCAGCAGCGGGACTAGCGGGAAGACGTACCAAGAGACCCAGTACTTC.

The gene calls are TRBV6-5 and TRBJ2-7; D may be TRBD2 (6 bases). Germline V gene data show CDR1 as MNHEY and CDR2 as SVGAGI. This CDR3 has 13 amino acids. The V gene lost 6 bases and the J gene lost 4 bases, with 13 bases spanning the gap. The CDR3 DNA reads TGTGCCAGCAGCTACGACGGGGGATACGAGCAGTACTTC. Translation gives CASSYDGGYEQYF.

J is TRBJ2-7 and V is TRBV6-5; 14 bases are a match to TRBD2. The CDR3 has 15 amino acids. Germline loops: CDR1 MNHEY, CDR2 SVGAGI. J gave up 5 bases and V 6 bases, and 6 bases lay outside the gene matches. This chain's CDR3 is CASRPGGLAGDEQYF. CDR3 nucleotide sequence: TGTGCCAGCAGGCCGGGGGGACTAGCGGGAGACGAGCAGTACTTC.

V and J are TRBV6-5 and TRBJ2-5, with D possibly matching TRBD1 (5 bases). Looked up from germline, CDR1 is MNHEY and CDR2 is SVGAGI. This CDR3 contains 14 residues. The V and J ends lost 2 bases and 6 bases respectively, with 13 bases between them. For the CDR3, the DNA is TGTGCCAGCAGTTACGACGCCCAGGGAAAGACCCAGTACTTC. Its translation is CASSYDAQGKTQYF.

The chain links TRBV28 to TRBJ1-4; 7 nucleotides match TRBD1. V was pared by 5 bases and J by 7 bases, with 7 bases of the junction left unmatched. The germline CDR1 and CDR2 sequences are MDHEN and SYDVKM. This CDR3 region has 14 residues. The DNA for the CDR3 is TGTGCCAGCAGTAGACAGGGCCCTACTGAAAAACTGTTTTTT. This encodes CASSRQGPTEKLFF.

The chain combines TRBV11-1 with TRBJ2-7; D possibly matches TRBD1 or TRBD2 (6 bases each). Germline CDR1 SGHAT, CDR2 FQDESV (reference sequence). With 7 bases removed from V and 6 bases from J, the gap between germline ends came to 19 bases. The length of the CDR3 is 14 residues. The CDR3 spells CASTIIGGTSEQYF. CDR3 DNA: TGTGCCAGCACCATCATCGGGGGCACTTCCGAGCAGTACTTC.

The chain carries TRBV7-9 and TRBJ2-7; 8 nucleotides match TRBD2. Germline CDR1 reads SEHNR; CDR2 reads FQNEAQ (reference sequence). Germline trimming cut 5 bases from V and 9 bases from J; bases unmatched to any gene: 18. The CDR3 is 16 residues long. The CDR3: CASSPGGVRGELGQYF. The CDR3 region has the DNA TGTGCCAGCAGCCCGGGGGGGGTTCGAGGAGAACTAGGGCAGTACTTC.

V and J are TRBV27 and TRBJ1-2, with 12 bases identical to TRBD1. Trimming removed 5 bases from V and 8 bases from J; junction bases left unmatched: 9. The CDR3 length is 15 residues. Germline V lookup: CDR1 MNHEY, CDR2 SMNVEV (reference sequence). The CDR3 region is CASSRDRGRIGGYTF. Here the CDR3 DNA reads TGTGCCAGCAGTCGGGACAGGGGGCGAATTGGGGGCTACACCTTC.

The gene calls are TRBV28 and TRBJ1-1; the match to TRBD1 covers 9 bases. CDR3 length equals 16 residues. The junction had 11 bases not matched to a gene; V was cut back by 5 bases and J by 4 bases. Germline-derived CDR1 and CDR2 are MDHEN and SYDVKM. CDR3 protein: CASSRGGTGGGTEAFF. CDR3 coding DNA: TGTGCCAGCAGTCGCGGCGGTACAGGGGGCGGCACTGAAGCTTTCTTT. Filled out from reference TRBV28 and TRBJ1-1, the complete variable domain reads DVKVTQSSRYLVKRTGEKVFLECVQDMDHENMFWYRQDPGLGLRLIYFSYDVKMKEKGDIPEGYSVSREKKERFSLILESASTNQTSMYLCASSRGGTGGGTEAFFGQGTRLTVV.

V and J are TRBV15 and TRBJ2-1; TRBD2 aligns across 8 bases. J gave up 2 bases and V 5 bases, and 5 bases lay outside the gene matches. The CDR3 length is 15 residues. Germline values: CDR1 LNHNV, CDR2 YYDKDF (reference sequence). CDR3 sequence reads: CATSSIAGPYNEQFF. As DNA, the CDR3 is TGTGCCACCAGCTCTATAGCGGGACCCTACAATGAGCAGTTCTTC.

For the CDR3, the DNA is TGTGCTTCCGGGACAAACAATCAGCCCCAGCATTTT. Translating gives CASGTNNQPQHF. The chain uses TRBV19 and TRBJ1-5; D is possibly TRBD1 (6 bases). CDR3 size: 12 residues. Germline-derived CDR1 and CDR2 are LNHDA and SQIVND (reference sequence).

CDR3 protein: CAWSPPSGLAALYNEQFF. CDR3 DNA sequence: TGTGCCTGGAGTCCCCCGTCGGGACTAGCGGCCTTATACAATGAGCAGTTCTTC. The rearrangement links TRBV30 to TRBJ2-1; 11 bases map to TRBD2. J lost 4 bases, V lost 2 bases, and 13 bases had no gene match. The CDR3 length is 18 residues. Germline assignment: CDR1 GTSNPN and CDR2 SVGIG (reference sequence). Full variable domain (rest looked up from reference TRBV30 and TRBJ2-1): SQTIHQWPATLVQPVGSPLSLECTVEGTSNPNLYWYRQAAGRGLQLLFYSVGIGQISSEVPQNLSASRPQDRQFILSSKKLLLSDSGFYLCAWSPPSGLAALYNEQFFGPGTRLTVL.

This sequence joins TRBV19 and TRBJ2-7; 8 bases match TRBD2. Germline V CDR1 and CDR2: LNHDA, SQIVND (reference sequence). J was trimmed by 6 bases and V by 4 bases; bases with no gene match: 8. The CDR3 spans 14 residues. CDR3 nucleotides: TGTGCCAGTAGTACACTAGCGGCTTTCACCGAGCAGTACTTC. It is translated as CASSTLAAFTEQYF.

The V gene is TRBV19, the J gene TRBJ2-3; D not certain. CDR3 length equals 16 residues. The germline V and J ends were trimmed by 3 bases and 2 bases, with 15 bases remaining between them. The germline CDR1 and CDR2 sequences are LNHDA and SQIVND (reference sequence). DNA of the CDR3: TGTGCCAGTAGTATGGGAAGTTCTATGATCACAGATACGCAGTATTTT. Encoded protein: CASSMGSSMITDTQYF.

This clone showed up just a few times. J is TRBJ1-1 and V is TRBV9, with a weak D call TRBD1 (5 bases). This CDR3 has 14 residues. The germline V and J ends were trimmed by 0 bases and 2 bases, with 8 bases remaining between them. Germline CDR1 and CDR2: SGDLS and YYNGEE. The CDR3 sequence: CASSVAGLNTEAFF. The CDR3 DNA is TGTGCCAGCAGCGTAGCAGGGTTAAACACTGAAGCTTTCTTT.

The chain combines TRBV6-1 with TRBJ1-4; 7 bases agree with TRBD1. The V segment lost 4 bases and the J segment 0 bases; nucleotides outside the gene matches: 5. The germline CDR1 and CDR2 sequences are MNHNS and SASEGT. The CDR3 has 16 residues. The CDR3 spells CASSAPQGATNEKLFF. CDR3 nucleotides: TGTGCCAGCAGTGCTCCGCAGGGGGCAACTAATGAAAAACTGTTTTTT.

The gene calls are TRBV28 and TRBJ2-7, with D unresolved. The germline V gene encodes CDR1 MDHEN and CDR2 SYDVKM. The CDR3 has 14 residues. V gave up 5 bases and J gave up 0 bases, with 11 bases separating them. The CDR3 here is CASSHDFVSYEQYF. The DNA for the CDR3 is TGTGCCAGCAGTCACGACTTTGTCTCCTACGAGCAGTACTTC.

The V call is TRBV10-2, the J call TRBJ2-5; D unclear. The V gene's germline CDR1 is WSHSY and CDR2 SAAADI. Trimming cost V 0 bases and J 1 base, with 6 bases left between them. There are 14 residues in the CDR3. CDR3 sequence (DNA): TGCGCCAGCAGTGAGTCGGGCCCCCAAGAGACCCAGTACTTC. Translating gives CASSESGPQETQYF.

The CDR3 loop is CAWSVGGETPGTDTQYF. CDR3 nucleotides: TGTGCCTGGAGTGTTGGGGGGGAGACCCCCGGCACAGATACGCAGTATTTT. The rearrangement links TRBV30 to TRBJ2-3; the match to TRBD2 covers 7 bases. V lost 0 bases, J lost 1 base, and 10 bases stayed unmatched. CDR1 GTSNPN and CDR2 SVGIG come from the germline V gene (reference sequence). This CDR3 comprises 17 residues. The variable domain in full, with the rest retrieved from reference TRBV30 and TRBJ2-3, is SQTIHQWPATLVQPVGSPLSLECTVEGTSNPNLYWYRQAAGRGLQLLFYSVGIGQISSEVPQNLSASRPQDRQFILSSKKLLLSDSGFYLCAWSVGGETPGTDTQYFGPGTRLTVL.

This chain links TRBV7-4 with TRBJ2-5; 8 nucleotides agree with TRBD2. V lost 0 bases and J lost 6; bases outside the gene matches: 3. CDR1 SGHVT and CDR2 SQSDAQ come from the germline V gene. CDR3 size: 14 residues. The CDR3 loop is CASSLAGTRKTQYF. As DNA, the CDR3 is TGTGCCAGCAGCTTAGCCGGGACTAGAAAGACCCAGTACTTC.

This clone was seen once. The chain links TRBV27 to TRBJ2-1; D is unclear. V lost 5 bases, J lost 10 bases, and 21 bases lay in between. Germline V gene lookup returns CDR1 MNHEY and CDR2 SMNVEV (reference sequence). CDR3 length: 15 residues. CDR3 sequence reads: CASSPQPEQPVEQFF. The CDR3 region has the DNA TGTGCCAGCAGTCCTCAGCCCGAACAACCAGTGGAGCAGTTCTTC.